Only one count was recorded for the clone carrying this T cell receptor beta chain. V lost 2 bases, J lost 2 bases, and 5 bases stayed unmatched. The CDR3 covers 15 residues. CDR1 and CDR2 (germline): MNHEY, SVGAGI. These data belong to a study of blood T cell repertoires in COVID-19. Study information: There were acute and convalescent COVID-19 samples, and they came from the United States, Italy and Spain. Nucleic acid was either cDNA or gDNA, and it came from T cells, B-cell-depleted T cells, or PBMCs.

The authors' processing: Cell counts per sample came from amplifying reference gene primers. Repertoires were generated with immunoSEQ multiplex PCR, while TCRdb's copy carries only in-frame clones and drops some. The V and J calls and clone size were taken over from that table, and D and trimming were inferred from the DNA. The sample holds hundreds of thousands of clones, about 88% seen once. This clonotype was obtained from a woman aged 40 to 49 who had recovered from COVID-19. The rearrangement joins TRBV6-5 to TRBJ1-2; 7 bases fit TRBD1. The sequenced material came from peripheral blood. Here the CDR3 DNA reads TGTGCCAGCAGTTACCAAACGACAGGGAACTATGGCTACACCTTC. It specifies CASSYQTTGNYGYTF.